This is a list of T cell receptor beta chains from one sample in a study of OX40 agonist ivuxolimab in advanced cancers. Here immunoSEQ multiplex PCR was the method, and the copy in TCRdb shows in-frame clones only, minus some. The table has tens of thousands of clones, about 91% seen once; the top ten hold 2% to 3%. Material: CD4+ or CD8+ T cells sorted from blood, obtained in a trial of the OX40 agonist ivuxolimab. The receptors were sampled from an adult with an advanced solid tumor such as melanoma, head and neck, liver or kidney cancer. Both conserved end residues are part of each CDR3. Each record gives: V gene, J gene, CDR3 protein.

TRBV30	TRBJ1-2	CAGRDYDGYTF
TRBV6-5	TRBJ2-1	CASTDNEQFF
TRBV28	TRBJ2-7	CASSPGTAGTIEQYF
TRBV11-3	TRBJ2-7	CASSPLQGINYEQYF
TRBV19	TRBJ2-3	CASSSGGPRDTQYF
TRBV28	TRBJ2-5	CASSGPIWYF
TRBV4-3	TRBJ2-1	CASSPGGSGSDEQFF
TRBV5-8	TRBJ1-3	CASSLEDRNTIYF
TRBV10-3	TRBJ2-2	CAISRDRTNTGELFF
TRBV10-3	TRBJ2-1	CAISEQARSGEQFF
TRBV4-1	TRBJ2-5	CASSLQGQGGETQYF
TRBV7-9	TRBJ1-2	CASSLREGMGGLTYTF
TRBV11-3	TRBJ2-3	CASSLAGTDTQYF
TRBV28	TRBJ1-3	CASRSALSGNTIYF
TRBV6-1	TRBJ2-1	CASSVNGLAVYNEQFF
TRBV10-3	TRBJ2-6	CAISDRTISGANVLTF
TRBV14	TRBJ1-2	CASSQVTDYGYTF
TRBV7-2	TRBJ2-5	CASSSYPARRPKEETQYF
TRBV19	TRBJ1-1	CASSRPGVNTEAFF
TRBV6-6	TRBJ2-3	CASSLAEVPLDTQYF
TRBV28	TRBJ1-5	CASNGLGNQPQHF
TRBV19	TRBJ2-3	CASSILAGTTDTQYF
TRBV7-2	TRBJ2-1	CASSSRLAGARYNEQFF
TRBV27	TRBJ2-3	CASRYSPIQASTDTQYF
TRBV5-4	TRBJ1-2	CASSLAGLNYGYTF
TRBV7-2	TRBJ2-1	CASRETSSYNEQFF
TRBV27	TRBJ2-1	CASSFYLSGKNNEQFF
TRBV7-2	TRBJ2-3	CASSEQGGPTDTQYF
TRBV5-6	TRBJ1-2	CASSSSPGESYGYTF
TRBV10-3	TRBJ2-2	CATSLGVPNTGELFF
TRBV7-6	TRBJ2-1	CASSLERTSSYNEQFF
TRBV11-3	TRBJ1-2	CASSLDEGYGYTF
TRBV9	TRBJ1-3	CASSPWWEDSGNTIYF
TRBV28	TRBJ1-2	CAVTGESRMSNYGYTF
TRBV7-9	TRBJ1-3	CASSSETGGALGNTIYF
TRBV30	TRBJ1-1	CAWSVQGDKGAFF
TRBV6-1	TRBJ2-1	CATRRPQYNEQFF
TRBV5-1	TRBJ1-5	CASSLEPGNQPQHF
TRBV10-3	TRBJ2-5	CAIRGDYRQETQYF
TRBV5-1	TRBJ1-4	CASSLAGTGEKLFF
TRBV10-3	TRBJ2-7	CAISERVGTGGAYEQYF
TRBV5-1	TRBJ1-2	CASMDTSYGYTF
TRBV7-9	TRBJ2-3	CASSFSPTPGTDTQYF
TRBV5-1	TRBJ2-7	CASSRGTGGSYEQYF
TRBV6-5	TRBJ2-7	CASSYEGRGTYEQYF
TRBV7-3	TRBJ1-1	CASSLDQGRSTEAFF
TRBV9	TRBJ1-3	CASSIDLEGIHTGNTIYF
TRBV19	TRBJ1-5	CASQNGGQGNQPQHF
TRBV19	TRBJ2-7	CASSPRTSGLSYEQYF
TRBV28	TRBJ2-1	CASILPGQANNEQFF
TRBV7-3	TRBJ2-1	CASSQAGVEQFF
TRBV28	TRBJ1-5	CASSNSGGGQPQHF
TRBV5-1	TRBJ2-7	CASSKGTSGSYEQYF
TRBV5-1	TRBJ2-3	CASSLEPGLTDTQYF